This passage covers 29 T cell receptor beta chains from one sample sequenced in a study of radiation and T cells in renal cell carcinoma (dated by TCRdb to the early 2020s). In the paper's terms, the time point label means: blood 4 weeks post-SBRT, at nephrectomy. Sample treatment or condition, as interpreted from the label and publication: 15 Gy SBRT to primary tumor, nephrectomy 4 weeks later. Receptor libraries were prepared by the immunoSEQ multiplex PCR assay. The clones in this table, taken by TCRdb from immuneACCESS, are in-frame only. Not every clone is retained; where verified, under half of the shortfall comes from an unresolved V gene, and the cause of the rest is unknown. The sample table contains just under 150,000 clones; only one count was recorded for 75% to 90% of them. The leading ten clones occupy 17% of the sample. The starting material was blood, obtained from a patient whose treatment included radiotherapy and nephrectomy. The receptors come from a woman in her 50s with renal cell carcinoma.

This chain connects TRBV2 to TRBJ2-7; 9 nucleotides match TRBD1. Germline trimming cut 8 bases from V and 3 bases from J; bases unmatched to any gene: 8. This CDR3 has 14 amino acids. Germline V gene data show CDR1 as SNHLY and CDR2 as FYNNEI. The CDR3 bases are TGTGCCAGCCAAACGGGACAGGGATTCTACGAGCAGTACTTC. Protein: CASQTGQGFYEQYF.

The CDR3 region is CASSFGIGTDYEQYF. CDR3 DNA sequence: TGTGCCAGCTCATTCGGGATAGGGACAGACTACGAGCAGTACTTC. This chain connects TRBV18 to TRBJ2-7; TRBD1 matches at 7 bases. Germline loops: CDR1 KGHSH, CDR2 LQKENI. V was clipped by 5 bases and J by 3 bases; unmatched bases: 10. The CDR3 consists of 15 residues.

The chain couples TRBV7-9 to TRBJ2-3, with 12 bases matching TRBD2. Germline CDR1 is SEHNR and CDR2 is FQNEAQ (reference sequence). CDR3 length equals 18 residues. The V and J ends lost 1 base and 0 bases, in that order; junction bases with no gene match: 5. CDR3 sequence (DNA): TGTGCCAGCAGCTTAGTTTTCGGACTAGCGGGGAGCACAGATACGCAGTATTTT. Translating it yields CASSLVFGLAGSTDTQYF.

The CDR3, as DNA: TGTGCCAGCAGCTTGCGGGTACAGCCTAATGAAAAACTGTTTTTT. Translating it yields CASSLRVQPNEKLFF. This chain links TRBV5-6 with TRBJ1-4; no clear D. The CDR3 runs 15 residues. The germline CDR1 and CDR2 sequences are SGHDT and YYEEEE. The V end lost 1 base, the J end lost 3 bases, and 10 bases lay between the germline ends.

A single count supports this clone. This chain joins TRBV5-1 and TRBJ2-7; the match to TRBD1 covers 10 bases. Germline trimming cut 0 bases from V and 5 bases from J; bases unmatched to any gene: 8. This CDR3 contains 16 residues. The germline V gene has CDR1 SGHRS and CDR2 YFSETQ. The CDR3 DNA follows: TGCGCCAGCAGCTTGGCTGGGACAGGGGTTGCGGACGAGCAGTACTTC. Protein sequence: CASSLAGTGVADEQYF.

This clone was recorded once. The chain joins TRBV15 to TRBJ1-3, with a tentative D call TRBD1 (6 bases). Trimming took off 2 bases at V and 4 bases at J, with 18 bases between the two ends. The CDR3 consists of 17 residues. Germline CDR1 reads LNHNV; CDR2 reads YYDKDF (reference sequence). CDR3 bases: TGTGCCACCAGCAGAAAAGGACAGTATTTTTCGGGAAACACCATATATTTT. Encoded protein: CATSRKGQYFSGNTIYF.

The gene calls are TRBV5-5 and TRBJ1-5; TRBD1 matches 7 bases. CDR1 and CDR2 from the germline V gene are SGHKS and YYEKEE (reference sequence). CDR3 length: 14 amino acids. V lost 2 bases, J lost 7 bases, and 6 bases stayed unmatched. CDR3 residues: CASSFSGGDQPQHF. The CDR3 bases are TGTGCCAGCAGCTTCTCAGGGGGAGACCAGCCCCAGCATTTT.

The gene calls are TRBV4-2 and TRBJ2-7; D remains ambiguous. The CDR3 has 12 residues. Trimming removed 0 bases from V and 4 bases from J, with 4 bases in between. Looked up from germline, CDR1 is LGHNA and CDR2 is YNFKEQ. The DNA for the CDR3 is TGTGCCAGCAGCCAAGAATCGTACGAGCAGTACTTC. Residues: CASSQESYEQYF.

This chain uses TRBV4-3 with TRBJ1-2, with D possibly TRBD1 on 6 matching bases. The CDR3 contains 15 residues. CDR1 and CDR2 (germline): LGHNA, YSLEER. Trimming stripped 0 bases from V and 2 bases from J, with 10 bases between. The CDR3 DNA reads TGCGCCAGCAGCCAAGATCCGGGGGGCAACTATGGCTACACCTTC. The encoded protein is CASSQDPGGNYGYTF.

The CDR3: CASSVSPSYEQYF. The CDR3 DNA reads TGTGCCAGCAGCGTAAGCCCCTCCTACGAGCAGTACTTC. The chain has TRBV7-6 and TRBJ2-7; D uncertain. The V and J ends lost 5 bases and 0 bases respectively, with 8 bases between them. The germline V gene encodes CDR1 SGHVS and CDR2 FNYEAQ. The CDR3 length is 13 residues.

The V call is TRBV28, the J call TRBJ1-1; D may be TRBD1 (5 bases). The CDR3 length is 15 residues. Trimming pared 4 bases from V and 0 bases from J, leaving 12 bases between. Germline V gene sequence: CDR1 MDHEN, CDR2 SYDVKM. The CDR3 sequence is CASSSGRSLNTEAFF. The CDR3 DNA reads TGTGCCAGCAGTTCAGGGCGATCCTTGAACACTGAAGCTTTCTTT.

This clone has a handful of counts. J is TRBJ1-1 and V is TRBV5-6; D is uncertain. V was trimmed by 4 bases and J by 1 base, leaving 11 bases between them. The germline CDR1 and CDR2 sequences are SGHDT and YYEEEE. The CDR3 is 14 residues long. The CDR3 sequence: CASSAGLSNTEAFF. The CDR3 DNA reads as TGTGCCAGCAGCGCGGGGTTATCGAACACTGAAGCTTTCTTT.

The genes are TRBV5-1 and TRBJ2-7, with TRBD2 matching 10 bases. The V segment lost 4 bases and the J segment 1 base; nucleotides outside the gene matches: 11. The CDR3 contains 17 residues. Looked up from germline, CDR1 is SGHRS and CDR2 is YFSETQ. The CDR3 sequence is CASSRTSGRRGSYEQYF. In DNA form, the CDR3 reads TGCGCCAGCAGCCGGACTAGCGGACGCCGCGGGTCCTACGAGCAGTACTTC.

The chain carries TRBV5-1 and TRBJ1-6; tentatively, D is TRBD1 (5 bases). Per the germline V gene, CDR1 is SGHRS and CDR2 is YFSETQ. Trimming pared 4 bases from V and 5 bases from J, leaving 10 bases between. CDR3 length: 14 residues. The CDR3 DNA reads TGCGCCAGCAGCCCTGGGGGGGATAATTCACCCCTCCACTTT. This translates into CASSPGGDNSPLHF.

The chain carries TRBV2 and TRBJ2-5; 7 bases fit TRBD1. V lost 5 bases to trimming and J lost 5 bases; unmatched junction nucleotides: 8. CDR3 length: 14 residues. In germline, CDR1 is SNHLY, CDR2 FYNNEI. The CDR3 bases are TGTGCCAGCAGTAAGGACAGGTCCCTTGAGACCCAGTACTTC. Protein: CASSKDRSLETQYF.

This clone was picked up a small number of times. The rearrangement uses TRBV15 and TRBJ2-6, with a tentative D call TRBD1 (5 bases). V lost 5 bases and J 1 base, leaving 9 bases between the germline ends. The CDR3 spans 15 residues. From germline, CDR1 is LNHNV and CDR2 YYDKDF (reference sequence). CDR3 residues: CATSPRGSGANVLTF. In nucleotides, the CDR3 is TGTGCCACCAGCCCAAGGGGTTCTGGGGCCAACGTCCTGACTTTC. Looking up the rest from reference TRBV15 and TRBJ2-6 gives the full variable domain: DAMVIQNPRYQVTQFGKPVTLSCSQTLNHNVMYWYQQKSSQAPKLLFHYYDKDFNNEADTPDNFQSRRPNTSFCFLDIRSPGLGDTAMYLCATSPRGSGANVLTFGAGSRLTVL.

The genes are TRBV19 and TRBJ2-3; perhaps TRBD2 as D (5 bases). Germline CDR1 LNHDA, CDR2 SQIVND (reference sequence). V gave up 5 bases and J gave up 2 bases, with 8 bases separating them. The CDR3 extends over 13 amino acids. The CDR3 sequence is CASSLGVTDTQYF. The CDR3 nucleotides are TGTGCCAGTAGTCTCGGGGTCACAGATACGCAGTATTTT.

The V and J genes are TRBV30 and TRBJ2-1; D is perhaps TRBD2 (6 bases). Germline V gene sequence: CDR1 GTSNPN, CDR2 SVGIG (reference sequence). The CDR3 totals 14 residues. The V end lost 6 bases, the J end lost 4 bases, and 16 bases lay between the germline ends. The CDR3 region has the DNA TGTGCCTGTACCCGGAAACGGGGGTACAATGAGCAGTTCTTC. Translating gives CACTRKRGYNEQFF.

The chain joins TRBV7-9 to TRBJ2-7, with 8 bases identical to TRBD1. V was clipped by 4 bases and J by 2 bases; unmatched bases: 7. This CDR3 has 15 amino acids. CDR1 and CDR2 (germline): SEHNR, FQNEAQ (reference sequence). The CDR3 DNA reads TGTGCCAGCAGCTCCTACCGGGACAGGACCTACGAGCAGTACTTC. Protein sequence: CASSSYRDRTYEQYF.

The V call is TRBV28, the J call TRBJ2-1; D is perhaps TRBD2 (7 bases). The germline CDR1 and CDR2 sequences are MDHEN and SYDVKM. The V gene lost 5 bases and the J gene lost 8 bases, with 22 bases spanning the gap. The CDR3 has 16 residues. CDR3 sequence (DNA): TGTGCCAGCAGTCCACCCGACTACCCGGGGGGCGATGAGCAGTTCTTC. Amino acids: CASSPPDYPGGDEQFF.

DNA for the CDR3: TGCGCCAGCAGCTTGGTCGGGAGAGACACCGGGGAGCTGTTTTTT. Protein product: CASSLVGRDTGELFF. The V gene is TRBV5-1, the J gene TRBJ2-2; possibly TRBD2 for D (6 bases). Germline assignment: CDR1 SGHRS and CDR2 YFSETQ. This CDR3 region has 15 residues. V lost 0 bases, J lost 3 bases, and 9 bases lay in between.

The CDR3 DNA reads TGCGCCAGCAGCTCATCGACCAAGGGGGGCGACTATGGCTACACCTTC. This sequence encodes CASSSSTKGGDYGYTF. V gene TRBV5-1 combines with J gene TRBJ1-2; tentatively, D is TRBD1 (6 bases). Germline V gives CDR1 SGHRS, CDR2 YFSETQ. V was cut by 3 bases and J by 3 bases, with 18 bases left in between. This CDR3 has 16 amino acids.

This sequence joins TRBV2 and TRBJ1-5, with TRBD1 matching over 7 bases. The CDR3 length is 14 residues. After removal of 6 bases from V and 6 bases from J, the junction contained 8 bases not matched to a gene. Germline V gene sequence: CDR1 SNHLY, CDR2 FYNNEI. CDR3 sequence: CASRAGTVGQPQHF. The CDR3 DNA follows: TGTGCCAGCAGAGCCGGGACAGTCGGTCAGCCCCAGCATTTT.

The V gene is TRBV7-3, the J gene TRBJ2-7; 7 bases agree with TRBD2. The V and J ends lost 5 bases and 6 bases, in that order; junction bases with no gene match: 7. The length of the CDR3 is 13 residues. Per germline, CDR1 SGHTA and CDR2 FQGTGA. The CDR3 loop reads CASSQWEGREQYF. The CDR3 DNA reads as TGTGCCAGCAGCCAATGGGAGGGGCGCGAGCAGTACTTC.

This clone was found once. The CDR3 here is CASSFDRGAGEQYF. The CDR3 nucleotides read TGTGCCAGCAGCTTCGACAGGGGGGCGGGCGAGCAGTACTTC. This rearrangement joins TRBV7-2 to TRBJ2-7, with 9 nucleotides matching TRBD1. Trimming took 3 bases from V and 6 from J; bases not matched to a gene: 6. Germline CDR1 is SGHTA and CDR2 is FQGNSA. The CDR3 loop spans 14 amino acids.

This chain joins TRBV5-1 and TRBJ2-2, with 12 bases fitting TRBD1. From germline, CDR1 is SGHRS and CDR2 YFSETQ. Trimming removed 3 bases from V and 6 bases from J; junction bases left unmatched: 12. CDR3 length: 18 residues. DNA for the CDR3: TGCGCCAGCAGCTCCCAAGGGACAGGGGGCATAGAAGCCGGGGAGCTGTTTTTT. The encoded protein is CASSSQGTGGIEAGELFF.

This chain joins TRBV5-6 and TRBJ2-3; D is uncertain. V was shortened by 3 bases and J by 2 bases, with 4 bases between the two germline ends. Germline lookup yields CDR1 SGHDT and CDR2 YYEEEE. The CDR3 totals 12 residues. CDR3 residues: CASSSYTDTQYF. Written as DNA, the CDR3 is TGTGCCAGCAGCTCGTACACAGATACGCAGTATTTT.

This chain joins TRBV11-2 and TRBJ1-2, with a possible D match to TRBD1 (5 bases). This CDR3 contains 17 residues. Germline CDR1 and CDR2: SGHAT and FQNNGV. Trimming took 10 bases from V and 0 from J, leaving 24 bases between them. DNA for the CDR3: TGTGCCATCCCAAGGTTCGGGGCGGATGGACCTAACTATGGCTACACCTTC. Amino acids: CAIPRFGADGPNYGYTF.

The chain employs TRBV19 and TRBJ1-1; no firm D call. Germline V lookup: CDR1 LNHDA, CDR2 SQIVND (reference sequence). Trimming took 2 bases from V and 1 from J, leaving 8 bases between them. The CDR3 loop spans 14 amino acids. CDR3 coding DNA: TGTGCCAGTAGTATACCCACTAAGAACACTGAAGCTTTCTTT. Protein: CASSIPTKNTEAFF.